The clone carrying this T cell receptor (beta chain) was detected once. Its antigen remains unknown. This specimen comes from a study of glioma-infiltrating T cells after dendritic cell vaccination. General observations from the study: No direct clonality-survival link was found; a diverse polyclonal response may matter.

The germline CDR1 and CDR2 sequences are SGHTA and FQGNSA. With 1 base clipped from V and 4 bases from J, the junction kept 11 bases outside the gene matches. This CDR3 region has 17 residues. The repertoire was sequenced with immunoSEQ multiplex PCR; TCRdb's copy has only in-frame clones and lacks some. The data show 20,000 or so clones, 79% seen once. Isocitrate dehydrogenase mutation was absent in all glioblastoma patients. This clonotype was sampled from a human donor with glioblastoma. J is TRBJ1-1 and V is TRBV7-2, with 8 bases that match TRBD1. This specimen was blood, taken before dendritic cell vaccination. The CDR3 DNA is TGTGCCAGCAGCTTAGGACAGGGGCCGCGGGGGAGCACTGAAGCTTTCTTT. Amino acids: CASSLGQGPRGSTEAFF.